Reported below is one T cell receptor (beta chain). This clonotype was counted ten times or more. Its specific antigen is unknown. No qualities accompany the bases; no much larger clone lies one base away. Relative to germline, V is 6 bases shorter and J is 4 bases shorter, with 18 bases between their ends. From cysteine to phenylalanine, the CDR3 is 15 amino acids long. The retained sequence is limited to the CDR3, 45 bases, with the frame set at the first base. Looking up the germline V gene yields CDR1 MDHEN and CDR2 SYDVKM. The sample belongs to a study of early T cells in non-severe SARS-CoV-2 infection (dated by TCRdb to about 2021). Context from the whole study: TCR sequencing used bulk RNA from unsorted whole blood, so alpha and beta chains could not be paired. The research as a whole found: Matching against VDJdb was skewed toward anti-spike CD8 responses, likely underestimated virus-specific expansions, and missed private and CD4 specificities.

Library preparation used 5' RACE. Sequencing was carried out with a NextSeq 500. In the TCR library protocol, unique molecular identifiers were attached to individual cDNA molecules to correct for PCR bias and sequencing error. Both TCR alpha and beta chains were sequenced, and tight co-correlation was observed between alpha and beta sequence abundances in each sample. The study's own analysis went as follows. Decombinator V4 was used to annotate TCR sequences for V gene, J gene and CDR3. TCRs were defined as expanded if a significant change between any two time points was detected under a Poisson model with p below 0.0001. TCR abundances were normalised to the total number of TCRs sequenced in each sample and reported as counts per million. MAIT TCRs were defined by TRAV1-2 paired with TRAJ12, TRAJ20 or TRAJ33, and iNKT TCRs by TRAV10 paired with TRAJ18. VDJdb, accessed on 1 November 2021, was searched for TCRs annotated for CMV, EBV and SARS-CoV-2, and TCRs annotated for more than one antigen were excluded. TCRdb trimmed public reads at Q25 via fastp, called clones via MiXCR and kept in-frame beta chains. Under each unique CDR3 protein, matching rows form one entry showing the most common genes and DNA. TCRdb's processing, not the authors' own work, is the source of the V and J calls. The sample table records more than 65,000 distinct CDR3 sequences; 12% of these occur just once. Together, the top ten hold over 1% of the sample.

This was a case-control study nested in a cohort of healthcare workers in London, UK, who had nasopharyngeal swab PCR tests and blood samples taken every week. Healthcare workers were enrolled in the week of the UK lockdown, from 23 to 31 March 2020, and were followed every week for up to roughly 15 weeks. Sequenced input: whole blood. In this chain, TRBV28 is recombined with TRBJ1-1; matching of 5 bases hints at TRBD1 as the D gene. This clonotype originated in an adult who was a healthcare worker with PCR-confirmed SARS-CoV-2 infection or an uninfected control (not recorded which). For the CDR3, the sequence is CASSHKAGRSTEAFF. The bases are TGTGCCAGCAGCCATAAGGCAGGGAGGTCCACTGAAGCTTTCTTT.